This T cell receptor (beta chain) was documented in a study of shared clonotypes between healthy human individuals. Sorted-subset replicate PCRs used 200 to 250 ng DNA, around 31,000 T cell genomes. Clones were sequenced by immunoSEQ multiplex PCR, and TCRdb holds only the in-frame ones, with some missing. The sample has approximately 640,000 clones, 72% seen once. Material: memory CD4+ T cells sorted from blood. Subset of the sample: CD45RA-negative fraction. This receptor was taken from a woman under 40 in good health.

The CDR3 DNA reads as TGTGCCAGTAGTATGATTGGTCGAGATCAGCCCCAGCATTTT. Its translation is CASSMIGRDQPQHF. This chain links TRBV19 with TRBJ1-5; D gene unclear. The CDR3 spans 14 residues. The germline gives CDR1 LNHDA, CDR2 SQIVND (reference sequence). Trimming shortened V by 3 bases and J by 5 bases, and 11 bases separated the two germline ends.